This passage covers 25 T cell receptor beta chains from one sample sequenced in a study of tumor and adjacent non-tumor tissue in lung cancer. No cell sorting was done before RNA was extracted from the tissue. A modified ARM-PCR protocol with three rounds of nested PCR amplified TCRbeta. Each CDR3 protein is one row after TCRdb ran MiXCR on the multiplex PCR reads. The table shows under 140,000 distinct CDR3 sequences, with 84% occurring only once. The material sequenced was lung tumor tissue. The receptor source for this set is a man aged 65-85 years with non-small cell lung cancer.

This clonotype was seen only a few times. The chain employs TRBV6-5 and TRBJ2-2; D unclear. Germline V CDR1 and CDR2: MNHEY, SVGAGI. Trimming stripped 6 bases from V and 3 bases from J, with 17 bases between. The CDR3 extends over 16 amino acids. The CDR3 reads CASSSLLGRHTGELFF. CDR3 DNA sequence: TGTGCCAGCAGCTCCTTACTGGGTAGACACACCGGGGAGCTGTTTTTT.

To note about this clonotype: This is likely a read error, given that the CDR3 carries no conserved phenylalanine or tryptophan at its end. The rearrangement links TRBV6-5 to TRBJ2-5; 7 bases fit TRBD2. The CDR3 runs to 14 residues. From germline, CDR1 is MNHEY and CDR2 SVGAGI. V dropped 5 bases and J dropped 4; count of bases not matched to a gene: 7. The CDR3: CASSRLAVGETQYY. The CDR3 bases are TGTGCCAGCAGTCGGCTAGCGGTAGGAGAGACCCAGTACTAC.

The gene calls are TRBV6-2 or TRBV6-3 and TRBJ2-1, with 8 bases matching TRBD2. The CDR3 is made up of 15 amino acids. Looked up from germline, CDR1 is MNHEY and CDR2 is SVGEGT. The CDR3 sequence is CVCSPGLGNINEQFF. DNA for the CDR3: TGTGTCTGCAGTCCGGGACTAGGCAATATCAATGAGCAGTTCTTC.

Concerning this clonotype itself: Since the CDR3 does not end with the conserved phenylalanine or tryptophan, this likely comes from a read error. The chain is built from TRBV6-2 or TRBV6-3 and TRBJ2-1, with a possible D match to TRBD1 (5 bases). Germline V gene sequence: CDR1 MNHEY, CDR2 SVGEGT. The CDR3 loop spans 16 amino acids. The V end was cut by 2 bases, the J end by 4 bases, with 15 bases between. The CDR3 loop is CASSYQIVQEYNEQFL. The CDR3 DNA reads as TGTGCCAGCAGTTACCAAATCGTACAGGAATACAATGAGCAGTTCTTA.

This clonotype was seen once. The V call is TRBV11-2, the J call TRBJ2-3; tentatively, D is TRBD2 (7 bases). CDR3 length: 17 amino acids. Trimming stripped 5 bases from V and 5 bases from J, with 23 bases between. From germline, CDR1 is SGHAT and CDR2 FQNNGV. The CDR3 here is CASSPRQVGGLRDTQYF. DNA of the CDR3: TGTGCCAGCAGCCCTAGACAAGTGGGGGGGCTTCGAGATACGCAGTATTTT.

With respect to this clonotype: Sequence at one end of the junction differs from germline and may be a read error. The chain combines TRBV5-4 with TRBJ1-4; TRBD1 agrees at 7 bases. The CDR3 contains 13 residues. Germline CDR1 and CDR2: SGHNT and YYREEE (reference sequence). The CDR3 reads CANSAWTGERLCF. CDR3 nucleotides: TGTGCCAACAGCGCGTGGACAGGTGAAAGACTGTGTTTT.

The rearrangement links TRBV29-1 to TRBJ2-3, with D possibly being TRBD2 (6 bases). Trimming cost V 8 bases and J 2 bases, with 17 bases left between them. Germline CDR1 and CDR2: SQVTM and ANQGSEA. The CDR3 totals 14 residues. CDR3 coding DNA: TGCAGCATCAGACGGGAGTTCGACACAGATACGCAGTATTTT. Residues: CSIRREFDTDTQYF.

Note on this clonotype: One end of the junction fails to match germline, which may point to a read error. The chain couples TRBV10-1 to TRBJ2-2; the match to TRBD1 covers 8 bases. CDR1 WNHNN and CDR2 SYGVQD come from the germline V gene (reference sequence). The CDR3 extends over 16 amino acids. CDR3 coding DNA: TGTGCCAGCAGTGGTAACAGGGGGTCGATCACCGGGGAGCTGTTTTTT. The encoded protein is CASSGNRGSITGELFF.

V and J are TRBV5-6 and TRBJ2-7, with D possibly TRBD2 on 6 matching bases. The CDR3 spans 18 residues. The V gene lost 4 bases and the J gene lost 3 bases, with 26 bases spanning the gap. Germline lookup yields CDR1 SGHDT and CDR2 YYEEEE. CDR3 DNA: TGTGCCAGCAGCCCGACACTTGCGGGAAGCCGGGGTAACTACGAGCAGTACTTC. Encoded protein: CASSPTLAGSRGNYEQYF.

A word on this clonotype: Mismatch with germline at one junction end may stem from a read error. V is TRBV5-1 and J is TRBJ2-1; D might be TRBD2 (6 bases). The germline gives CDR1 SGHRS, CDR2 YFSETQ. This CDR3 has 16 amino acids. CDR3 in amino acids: CASSVRPGSSGDKHFF. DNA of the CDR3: TGCGCCAGCAGCGTAAGACCCGGGAGTAGTGGTGATAAGCACTTCTTC.

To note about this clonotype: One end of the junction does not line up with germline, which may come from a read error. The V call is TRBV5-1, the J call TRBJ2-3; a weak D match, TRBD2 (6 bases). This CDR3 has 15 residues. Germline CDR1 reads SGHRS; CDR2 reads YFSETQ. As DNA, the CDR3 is TGCGTCAGCAGCACAAGGAGGGTGAGCACAGATACGAAGTATTTT. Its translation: CVSSTRRVSTDTKYF.

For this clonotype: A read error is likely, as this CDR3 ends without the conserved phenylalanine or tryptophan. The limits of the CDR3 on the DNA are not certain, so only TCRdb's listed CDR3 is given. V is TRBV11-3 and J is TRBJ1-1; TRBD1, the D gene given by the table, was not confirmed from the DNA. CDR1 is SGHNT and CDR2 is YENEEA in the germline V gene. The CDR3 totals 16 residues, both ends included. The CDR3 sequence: CASSFRDRALNTEALL.

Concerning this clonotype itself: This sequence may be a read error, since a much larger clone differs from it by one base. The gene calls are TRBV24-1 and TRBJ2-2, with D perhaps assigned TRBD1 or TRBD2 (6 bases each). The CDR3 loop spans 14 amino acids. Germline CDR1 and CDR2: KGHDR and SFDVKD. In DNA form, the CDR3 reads TGTGCCACCAGGACCTCCGGGGGCACCGTGGAGCTGTTTTTT. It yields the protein CATRTSGGTVELFF.

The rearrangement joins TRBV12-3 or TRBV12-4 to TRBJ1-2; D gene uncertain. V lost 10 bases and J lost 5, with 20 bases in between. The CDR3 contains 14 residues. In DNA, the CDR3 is TGTGCCAACAGCCCAACCCGAGACGGATATGGCTACACCTTC. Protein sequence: CANSPTRDGYGYTF.

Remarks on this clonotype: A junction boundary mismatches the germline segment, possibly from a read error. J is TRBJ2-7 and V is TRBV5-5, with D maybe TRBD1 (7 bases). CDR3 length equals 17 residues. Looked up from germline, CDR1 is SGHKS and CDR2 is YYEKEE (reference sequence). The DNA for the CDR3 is TGTACCAGCAGCTTGGCGGAGGGGGCGTTCAGTCTTGGCGAGCAGTACTTC. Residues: CTSSLAEGAFSLGEQYF.

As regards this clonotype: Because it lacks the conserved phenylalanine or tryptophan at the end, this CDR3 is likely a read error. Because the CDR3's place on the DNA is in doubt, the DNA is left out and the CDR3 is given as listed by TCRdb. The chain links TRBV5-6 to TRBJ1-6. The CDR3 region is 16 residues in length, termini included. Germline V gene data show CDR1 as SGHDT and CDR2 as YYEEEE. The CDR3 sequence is CASSSLGGSDNSAFHL.

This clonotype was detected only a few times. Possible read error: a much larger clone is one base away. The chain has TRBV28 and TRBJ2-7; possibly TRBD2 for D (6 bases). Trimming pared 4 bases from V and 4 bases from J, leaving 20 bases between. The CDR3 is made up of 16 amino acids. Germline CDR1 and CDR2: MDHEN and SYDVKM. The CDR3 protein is CASSSPTKGRKYEQYF. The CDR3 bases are TGTGCCAGCAGTTCCCCGACGAAGGGGAGGAAGTACGAGCAGTACTTC.

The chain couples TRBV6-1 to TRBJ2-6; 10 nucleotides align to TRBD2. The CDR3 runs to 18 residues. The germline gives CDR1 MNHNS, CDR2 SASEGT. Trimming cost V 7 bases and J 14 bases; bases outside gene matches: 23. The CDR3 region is CASNPGLATHSGANLLTF. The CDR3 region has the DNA TGTGCCAGCAATCCGGGACTAGCGACACACTCTGGGGCTAACCTCCTGACTTTC.

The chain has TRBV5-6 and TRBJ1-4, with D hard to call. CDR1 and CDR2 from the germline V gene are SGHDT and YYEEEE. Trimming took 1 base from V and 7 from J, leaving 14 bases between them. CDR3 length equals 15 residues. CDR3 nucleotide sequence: TGTGCCAGCAGCTTGAGAGGGAGAACTGGTGAAAAACTGTTTTTT. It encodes CASSLRGRTGEKLFF.

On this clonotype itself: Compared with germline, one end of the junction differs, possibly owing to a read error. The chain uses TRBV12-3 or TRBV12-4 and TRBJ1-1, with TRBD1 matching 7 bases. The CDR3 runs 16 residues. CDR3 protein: CVSRNSVTGMVAEAFF. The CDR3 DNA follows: TGTGTCAGCAGAAACAGCGTGACAGGGATGGTTGCTGAAGCTTTCTTC.

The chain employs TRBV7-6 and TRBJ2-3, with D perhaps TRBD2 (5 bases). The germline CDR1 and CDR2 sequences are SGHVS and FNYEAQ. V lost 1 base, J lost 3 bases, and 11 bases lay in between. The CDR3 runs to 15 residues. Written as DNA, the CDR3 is TGTGCCAGCAGCTTAGGGTCGGAGGAGACAGATACGCAGTATTTT. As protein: CASSLGSEETDTQYF.

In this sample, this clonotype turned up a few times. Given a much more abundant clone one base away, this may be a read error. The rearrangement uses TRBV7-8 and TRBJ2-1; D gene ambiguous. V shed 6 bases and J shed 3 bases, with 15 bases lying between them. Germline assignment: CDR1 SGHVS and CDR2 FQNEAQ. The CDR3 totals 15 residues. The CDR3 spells CASRPRYHDYNEQFF. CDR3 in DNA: TGTGCCAGCAGGCCCCGCTACCACGACTACAATGAGCAGTTCTTC.

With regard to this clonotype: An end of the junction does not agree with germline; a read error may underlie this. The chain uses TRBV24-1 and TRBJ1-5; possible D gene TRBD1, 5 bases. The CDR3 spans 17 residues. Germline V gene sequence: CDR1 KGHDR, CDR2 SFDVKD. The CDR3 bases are TGTGCCACCAGTGGGTCCAGGGTTGGTGCTAGCAATCAGCCCCAGCGTTTT. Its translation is CATSGSRVGASNQPQRF.

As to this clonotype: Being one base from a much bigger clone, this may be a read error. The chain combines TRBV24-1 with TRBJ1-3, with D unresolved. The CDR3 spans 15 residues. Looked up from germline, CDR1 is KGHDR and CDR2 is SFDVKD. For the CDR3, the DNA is TGTGCCACCAGTGATCCCGGGAAGGCCGGAAAGACCATATATTTT. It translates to CATSDPGKAGKTIYF.

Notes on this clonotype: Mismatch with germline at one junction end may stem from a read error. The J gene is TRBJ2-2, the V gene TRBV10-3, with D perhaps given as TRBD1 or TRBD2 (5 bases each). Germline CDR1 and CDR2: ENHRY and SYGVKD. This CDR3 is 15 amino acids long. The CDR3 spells CAIAKGASCTGELLF. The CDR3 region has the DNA TGTGCCATCGCTAAAGGGGCAAGTTGCACCGGGGAGCTGTTATTT.